The source of this T cell receptor beta chain is a study of blood T cell repertoires in COVID-19. Turning to the study itself: Samples of COVID-19 (acute and convalescent) were obtained from the United States, Italy and Spain. PBMCs, B-cell-depleted T cells, or T cells provided the cDNA or gDNA that made up the material.

Original analysis: Using reference gene primer amplification, nucleated cell counts were estimated. Profiling relied on immunoSEQ multiplex PCR, and the TCRdb table lists in-frame clones only, not all of them. From that table come the V and J calls and clone size; the DNA was used to work out D and trimming. The repertoire has around 40,000 clones, roughly 85% of them found once; the top ten carry 9.9%. Sequencing was done on a sample of peripheral blood. The clonotype was recovered from a human donor in a cohort sampled during active COVID-19.

CDR3 sequence (DNA): TGTGCCAGCAGCTACAGGGAGGGGAACACCGGGGAGCTGTTTTTT. It specifies CASSYREGNTGELFF. This sequence joins TRBV14 and TRBJ2-2; possible D gene TRBD2, 7 bases. CDR1 and CDR2 (germline): SGHDN, FVKESK. V was shortened by 5 bases and J by 1 base, with 11 bases between the two germline ends. CDR3 length: 15 residues. The full variable domain, with the rest looked up from reference TRBV14 and TRBJ2-2, is EAGVTQFPSHSVIEKGQTVTLRCDPISGHDNLYWYRRVMGKEIKFLLHFVKESKQDESGMPNNRFLAERTGGTYSTLKVQPAELEDSGVYFCASSYREGNTGELFFGEGSRLTVL.